This T cell receptor (beta chain) was captured by sequencing in a study of T cell repertoires in cytomegalovirus infection. CDR1 is MRHNA, CDR2 SNTAGT, per germline. The CDR3 spans 16 residues. Concerning this clonotype: Its specificity is not known. One junction end disagrees with the germline gene, perhaps due to a read error.

TCRdb independently ran MiXCR on the reads; one entry per CDR3 protein. This sample has about 830,000 distinct CDR3 sequences; 30% to 35% occur once, and the top ten carry 12%. The chain recombines TRBV6-4 with TRBJ2-3; 7 nucleotides align to TRBD1. The sequencing used cultured CD8+ T cells from PBMCs, collected from culture after CMV antigen stimulation. This sequence was found in a human donor in good health (CMV status not recorded). Some clones in this sample may be carry-over from other donors' samples. The DNA of the CDR3 is TGTGCCAGCAGGGACTCGAAGGGGGCTGGTACAGATACGCAGTATTTT. Translation gives CASRDSKGAGTDTQYF.